This T cell receptor (beta chain) was observed in a study of T cells after posttransplantation cyclophosphamide. Cells defined as naive were viable CD3+CD4+ or CD3+CD8+ and CCR7+CD45RA+CD45RO-CD95-CD27+CD28+. Measured with immunoSEQ multiplex PCR; TCRdb has only the in-frame clones, and not every one. This repertoire shows more than 30,000 clones, around 90% found once; its top ten account for 0.24%. V lost 6 bases and J 2 bases, leaving 8 bases between the germline ends. Germline CDR1 MNHNY, CDR2 SVGAGI (reference sequence). The CDR3 has 13 amino acids. In the case of this clone: Its antigen remains unknown.

Findings and limits, study-wide: Recipient CMV seropositivity and CMV reactivation strongly tracked TRB clonality. Blood and skin or GI T cell repertoires showed limited TRB overlap. Later post-transplant blood repertoires were often dominated by donor CD8+ memory clones.

The chain combines TRBV6-6 with TRBJ1-3, with D possibly being TRBD1 (6 bases). Sequenced input: naive CD4+ T cells sorted from PBMCs. This sequence originates from a woman aged 55-70 years in good health, CMV-negative, and a related stem cell transplant donor. In DNA, the CDR3 is TGTGCCAGCAGGGGGACAACTGGAAACACCATATATTTT. Translated, it gives CASRGTTGNTIYF.